Following are 27 T cell receptor beta chains from one sample sequenced in a study of blood T cell repertoires in COVID-19. Libraries were prepared by immunoSEQ multiplex PCR; TCRdb keeps only in-frame clonotypes and omits some of them. The sample includes under 85,000 clones, around 90% of them seen just once. Sequenced: peripheral blood. The receptors were gathered from a man between 65 and 79 years old with acute or convalescent COVID-19.

The chain joins TRBV11-2 to TRBJ2-3, with D perhaps matching TRBD1 (6 bases). This CDR3 is built from 13 residues. V was shortened by 4 bases and J by 8 bases, with 13 bases between the two germline ends. The V gene's germline CDR1 is SGHAT and CDR2 FQNNGV. CDR3 residues: CASSSNRDGTQYF. As DNA, the CDR3 is TGTGCCAGCAGCTCTAACAGGGATGGTACGCAGTATTTT.

This chain connects TRBV4-3 to TRBJ1-1, with 7 bases aligning to TRBD1. The CDR3 runs to 21 residues. V lost 0 bases to trimming and J lost 3 bases; unmatched junction nucleotides: 22. CDR1 and CDR2 (germline): LGHNA, YSLEER. The CDR3 sequence: CASSQDGAGQARADGDTEAFF. In DNA form, the CDR3 reads TGCGCCAGCAGCCAAGATGGAGCAGGACAGGCCAGGGCGGACGGGGACACTGAAGCTTTCTTT.

This chain links TRBV2 with TRBJ1-1; D remains unclear. Germline CDR1 is SNHLY and CDR2 is FYNNEI. Deletions cut 4 bases from V and 4 bases from J, with 13 bases between. This CDR3 comprises 14 residues. The CDR3, as DNA: TGTGCCAGCAGTGGGGAGGGAGGATTCACTGAAGCTTTCTTT. This encodes CASSGEGGFTEAFF.

CDR3 bases: TGTGCCAGCTCAGAATCCGGGACAGGGTGGCTGTTTTTT. It specifies CASSESGTGWLFF. The chain combines TRBV18 with TRBJ2-2; 9 bases align to TRBD1. Germline V CDR1 and CDR2: KGHSH, LQKENI. The V and J ends lost 5 bases and 13 bases, in that order; junction bases with no gene match: 8. This CDR3 spans 13 amino acids.

This clone appeared a few times. The rearrangement uses TRBV4-1 and TRBJ2-7; 9 nucleotides match TRBD1. With 4 bases clipped from V and 6 bases from J, the junction kept 10 bases outside the gene matches. The CDR3 is 15 amino acids. CDR1 MGHRA and CDR2 YSYEKL come from the germline V gene. The CDR3 region is CASSPIPHRGPEQYF. CDR3 DNA: TGCGCCAGCAGCCCAATACCCCACAGGGGGCCCGAGCAGTACTTC.

This clone was detected only once. The rearrangement joins TRBV3-1 (or the pseudogene TRBV3-2) to TRBJ2-1; D gene ambiguous. Germline CDR1 LGHDT, CDR2 YNNKEL (reference sequence). The CDR3 runs to 13 residues. Trimming pared 0 bases from V and 6 bases from J, leaving 6 bases between. The CDR3 coding sequence is TGTGCCAGCAGCCAAGATGTCGGCAATGAGCAGTTCTTC. Amino acid sequence: CASSQDVGNEQFF.

The chain combines TRBV27 with TRBJ2-2; the D gene is possibly TRBD1 (6 bases). Germline CDR1 reads MNHEY; CDR2 reads SMNVEV (reference sequence). The CDR3 runs to 15 residues. Trimming pared 6 bases from V and 5 bases from J, leaving 16 bases between. The CDR3 DNA sequence: TGTGCCAGCAGCCGGAACAGGGAAGGTACCGGGGAGCTGTTTTTT. Residues: CASSRNREGTGELFF.

This clone was counted a few times. J is TRBJ2-3 and V is TRBV7-2; 11 nucleotides agree with TRBD1. The CDR3 has 17 residues. CDR1 and CDR2 (germline): SGHTA, FQGNSA. The V segment lost 4 bases and the J segment 0 bases; nucleotides outside the gene matches: 6. The CDR3: CASSWAGTGGSTDTQYF. The CDR3 DNA reads as TGTGCCAGCAGCTGGGCAGGGACAGGGGGAAGCACAGATACGCAGTATTTT.

The genes are TRBV2 and TRBJ2-5; 11 bases map to TRBD1. This CDR3 is built from 14 residues. The V and J ends lost 6 bases and 4 bases, in that order; junction bases with no gene match: 4. Germline V CDR1 and CDR2: SNHLY, FYNNEI. The CDR3 nucleotides are TGTGCCAGCAGGGGGGACAGGGGGGTAGAGACCCAGTACTTC. Its protein product is CASRGDRGVETQYF.

The rearrangement joins TRBV18 to TRBJ2-3, with 9 bases identical to TRBD1. Germline lookup yields CDR1 KGHSH and CDR2 LQKENI. The J segment lost 1 base and the V segment lost 6 bases, leaving 5 bases of the junction unmatched. This CDR3 has 15 residues. The CDR3 DNA follows: TGTGCCAGCTCCCCCGGGACAGGGCGCACAGATACGCAGTATTTT. This codes for CASSPGTGRTDTQYF.

The rearrangement links TRBV7-2 to TRBJ1-5; TRBD1 matches at 8 bases. The trim removed 4 bases at V and 6 bases at J, leaving 8 bases unmatched. This CDR3 has 15 residues. Looked up from germline, CDR1 is SGHTA and CDR2 is FQGNSA. The CDR3 reads CASSSPGQGIQPQHF. The DNA for the CDR3 is TGTGCCAGCAGCTCGCCCGGACAGGGCATTCAGCCCCAGCATTTT.

V is TRBV5-4 and J is TRBJ1-4; D is unclear. This CDR3 comprises 13 residues. Germline V gene lookup returns CDR1 SGHNT and CDR2 YYREEE (reference sequence). V gave up 2 bases and J gave up 8 bases, with 10 bases separating them. The CDR3 loop is CASSFTGSEKLFF. DNA for the CDR3: TGTGCCAGCAGCTTTACCGGGAGCGAAAAACTGTTTTTT.

V and J are TRBV19 and TRBJ2-3; TRBD2 matches 13 bases. The CDR3 has 14 residues. V lost 7 bases, J lost 6 bases, and 4 bases stayed unmatched. CDR1 and CDR2 (germline): LNHDA, SQIVND (reference sequence). In nucleotides, the CDR3 is TGTGCCAGTACCGGGACTAGCGGGATCGATACGCAGTATTTT. Translated, it gives CASTGTSGIDTQYF.

This clone was observed once. This chain joins TRBV11-2 and TRBJ2-1; D perhaps matches TRBD2 (6 bases). The CDR3 runs 15 residues. V dropped 1 base and J dropped 4 bases, with 11 bases sitting between them. In germline, CDR1 is SGHAT, CDR2 FQNNGV. CDR3 in amino acids: CASSLVRGKYNEQFF. CDR3 nucleotides: TGTGCCAGCAGCTTAGTACGGGGGAAGTACAATGAGCAGTTCTTC. The full variable domain, its missing parts supplied by reference TRBV11-2 and TRBJ2-1, is EAGVAQSPRYKIIEKRQSVAFWCNPISGHATLYWYQQILGQGPKLLIQFQNNGVVDDSQLPKDRFSAERLKGVDSTLKIQPAKLEDSAVYLCASSLVRGKYNEQFFGPGTRLTVL.

This clone showed up just a few times. The V call is TRBV9, the J call TRBJ1-2, with TRBD1 identical over 7 bases. V lost 4 bases and J lost 4; bases outside the gene matches: 7. The CDR3 covers 14 residues. From germline, CDR1 is SGDLS and CDR2 YYNGEE. CDR3 loop: CASSSVGQTYGYTF. The CDR3 nucleotides are TGTGCCAGCAGCTCCGTGGGACAGACCTATGGCTACACCTTC.

The chain is built from TRBV15 and TRBJ1-5; a weak D match, TRBD1 (6 bases). The germline V gene has CDR1 LNHNV and CDR2 YYDKDF (reference sequence). The CDR3 extends over 17 amino acids. The V end lost 4 bases, the J end lost 2 bases, and 18 bases lay between the germline ends. For the CDR3, the DNA is TGTGCCACCAGCACAGTCCAGGGGAGTATAGGCAATCAGCCCCAGCATTTT. This translates into CATSTVQGSIGNQPQHF.

This rearrangement joins TRBV6-6 to TRBJ1-1; D remains unclear. Germline V lookup: CDR1 MNHNY, CDR2 SVGAGI (reference sequence). The CDR3 covers 16 residues. Trimming pared 2 bases from V and 4 bases from J, leaving 17 bases between. This CDR3 is CASSYPTRGGFTEAFF. CDR3 coding DNA: TGTGCCAGCAGTTACCCAACGCGGGGTGGGTTCACTGAAGCTTTCTTT.

The chain employs TRBV19 and TRBJ1-1, with TRBD1 matching 7 bases. Germline V gene data show CDR1 as LNHDA and CDR2 as SQIVND (reference sequence). This CDR3 has 14 residues. Trimming at V came to 7 bases and at J to 3 bases, leaving 8 bases not matched to a gene. CDR3 nucleotide sequence: TGTGCCAGTAAGGACCAGGGGGGCTACACTGAAGCTTTCTTT. This translates into CASKDQGGYTEAFF.

The chain uses TRBV19 and TRBJ1-2; 7 bases fit TRBD1. With V trimmed by 7 bases and J by 4 bases, 3 bases remained unmatched. CDR1 LNHDA and CDR2 SQIVND come from the germline V gene (reference sequence). CDR3 size: 12 residues. CDR3 amino acids: CASTGTVYGYTF. Written as DNA, the CDR3 is TGTGCCAGTACGGGGACAGTCTATGGCTACACCTTC.

The chain employs TRBV12-3 or TRBV12-4 and TRBJ1-1; a possible D gene is TRBD1 (5 bases). This CDR3 has 11 residues. Between the trimmed V and J ends, which lost 10 bases and 3 bases, there was a span of 9 bases. The CDR3 sequence is CANHRYTEAFF. The CDR3 DNA sequence: TGTGCCAACCACAGGTACACTGAAGCTTTCTTT.

The chain has TRBV7-2 and TRBJ1-2, with D possibly being TRBD1 (5 bases). Germline assignment: CDR1 SGHTA and CDR2 FQGNSA. V lost 5 bases and J 0 bases, leaving 16 bases between the germline ends. This CDR3 comprises 16 residues. The CDR3 protein is CASSPQGVQANYGYTF. The CDR3 nucleotides read TGTGCCAGCAGCCCCCAGGGCGTTCAGGCTAACTATGGCTACACCTTC.

The V gene is TRBV30, the J gene TRBJ2-5; TRBD2 is a possible D gene (6 bases). The length of the CDR3 is 13 residues. Germline V CDR1 and CDR2: GTSNPN, SVGIG (reference sequence). Trimming removed 3 bases from V and 5 bases from J, with 13 bases in between. CDR3 loop: CAWSAGRDETQYF. The DNA of the CDR3 is TGTGCCTGGAGCGCGGGGCGGGATGAGACCCAGTACTTC.

The gene calls are TRBV6-6 and TRBJ2-7; 12 positions match TRBD1. Germline lookup yields CDR1 MNHNY and CDR2 SVGAGI (reference sequence). The CDR3 consists of 14 residues. V gave up 6 bases and J gave up 3 bases; unmatched junction bases: 3. CDR3 nucleotide sequence: TGTGCCAGCAGGGGACAGGGGGCGGTCTACGAGCAGTACTTC. Translation gives CASRGQGAVYEQYF.

This sequence joins TRBV7-2 and TRBJ2-1, with D perhaps TRBD2 (5 bases). The V end was cut by 6 bases, the J end by 3 bases, with 9 bases between. In germline, CDR1 is SGHTA, CDR2 FQGNSA. The CDR3 is 13 residues long. Here the CDR3 reads CASREVGYNEQFF. The DNA for the CDR3 is TGTGCCAGCAGGGAGGTCGGCTACAATGAGCAGTTCTTC.

The chain links TRBV18 to TRBJ1-2; D is unresolved. The CDR3 loop spans 16 amino acids. The germline V gene has CDR1 KGHSH and CDR2 LQKENI. Trimming shortened V by 6 bases and J by 3 bases, and 20 bases separated the two germline ends. The CDR3 nucleotides are TGTGCCAGCTCCCCGCCCGGGATACCGTATGACTATGGCTACACCTTC. Its translation: CASSPPGIPYDYGYTF.

The chain joins TRBV7-9 to TRBJ1-4, with 8 bases aligning to TRBD1. This CDR3 spans 15 amino acids. CDR1 SEHNR and CDR2 FQNEAQ come from the germline V gene (reference sequence). Germline trimming cut 4 bases from V and 4 bases from J; bases unmatched to any gene: 5. The CDR3 DNA sequence: TGTGCCAGCAGCTCCGGACAGGGAGATAATGAAAAACTGTTTTTT. Residues: CASSSGQGDNEKLFF.

The chain couples TRBV2 to TRBJ1-6; 12 bases line up with TRBD1. The V gene end was trimmed by 4 bases and the J gene end by 15 bases; junction bases not matched to a gene: 4. The CDR3 covers 13 residues. Germline values: CDR1 SNHLY, CDR2 FYNNEI. For the CDR3, the DNA is TGTGCCAGCAGTGGGGGGACAGGGGGCTTCCTCCACTTT. Its translation: CASSGGTGGFLHF.